Listed below are T cell receptor beta chains from one sample, sequenced in a study of beta chain features in type 1 diabetes. The protocol was immunoSEQ multiplex PCR, while the TCRdb copy is restricted to in-frame clones and leaves out a portion. Among some 900,000 clones, roughly a sixth were seen once, and the ten largest hold 0.023%. The sample taken for sequencing was naive CD4+ T cells from blood. The source of these receptors is a woman aged 18-29 years in good health. Each CDR3 is given with its conserved first and last residue. The D gene is left open where the match is weak. For some rows the clone size is stated as once, few or many, or as a class when expanded; others skip it.

D | J | V | size | CDR3 | DNA
NA | TRBJ2-7 | TRBV25-1 | NA | CASSEPGALSYEQYF | TGTGCCAGCAGTGAACCAGGGGCCCTCTCCTACGAGCAGTACTTC
TRBD2 | TRBJ2-1 | TRBV27 | few | CASSPHHGRTSVYNEQFF | TGTGCCAGCAGTCCACATCACGGCCGGACTAGCGTATACAATGAGCAGTTCTTC
TRBD2 | TRBJ2-3 | TRBV27 | NA | CATKLAGESDTQYF | TGTGCCACGAAACTAGCGGGAGAATCAGATACGCAGTATTTT
NA | TRBJ2-3 | TRBV5-8 | NA | CASTDWRDTQYF | TGTGCCAGCACCGACTGGAGAGATACGCAGTATTTT
NA | TRBJ2-4 | TRBV28 | few | CASSLARQKHSGQNIQYF | TGTGCCAGCAGTTTGGCGCGACAAAAACATTCAGGACAAAACATTCAGTACTTC
NA | TRBJ1-5 | TRBV18 | NA | CASSPGRTENQPQHF | TGTGCCAGCTCACCGGGCAGGACGGAAAATCAGCCCCAGCATTTT
NA | TRBJ2-2 | TRBV28 | NA | CASTDTSTGELFF | TGTGCCAGCACCGATACTAGTACCGGGGAGCTGTTTTTT
TRBD1 | TRBJ2-7 | TRBV28 | NA | CASSWTGSSYEQYF | TGTGCCAGCAGTTGGACAGGGAGCTCCTACGAGCAGTACTTC
NA | TRBJ2-2 | TRBV6-6 | NA | CASNQGRSGELFF | TGTGCCAGCAATCAGGGACGGAGCGGGGAGCTGTTTTTT
NA | TRBJ2-7 | TRBV4-2 | few | CASSQPPGGEQYF | TGTGCCAGCAGCCAACCCCCGGGTGGGGAGCAGTACTTC
NA | TRBJ2-7 | TRBV29-1 | few | CSVLMDSSYEQYF | TGCAGCGTTCTAATGGACTCGTCCTACGAGCAGTACTTC
NA | TRBJ2-7 | TRBV29-1 | few | CSVEDFGSREQYF | TGCAGCGTTGAAGATTTCGGGAGTCGCGAGCAGTACTTC
TRBD2 | TRBJ2-2 | TRBV13 | few | CASSLRRLAGLTGELFF | TGTGCCAGCAGCTTACGCCGACTAGCGGGATTAACCGGGGAGCTGTTTTTT
NA | TRBJ1-2 | TRBV27 | NA | CASSLDPNLNYGYTF | TGTGCCAGCAGTTTAGATCCCAACCTGAACTATGGCTACACCTTC
TRBD2 | TRBJ2-3 | TRBV7-2 | NA | CASSLGLAGGDTQYF | TGTGCCAGCAGCTTAGGACTAGCGGGAGGGGATACGCAGTATTTT
NA | TRBJ2-7 | TRBV15 | NA | CATSREQGTYEQYF | TGTGCCACCAGCAGAGAACAGGGAACCTACGAGCAGTACTTC
NA | TRBJ2-3 | TRBV7-9 | few | CASSSGEAGTLSTDTQYF | TGTGCCAGCAGCTCCGGCGAAGCCGGGACTCTAAGCACAGATACGCAGTATTTT
NA | TRBJ2-3 | TRBV5-6 | NA | CASSYADTQYF | TGTGCCAGCAGCTATGCAGATACGCAGTATTTT
TRBD2 | TRBJ2-7 | TRBV4-3 | few | CASSPRLADYEQYF | TGCGCCAGCAGCCCGAGACTAGCGGACTACGAGCAGTACTTC
TRBD1 | TRBJ2-7 | TRBV18 | NA | CASSPPGTAIYEQYF | TGTGCCAGCTCTCCCCCCGGGACAGCTATCTACGAGCAGTACTTC
NA | TRBJ2-3 | TRBV7-9 | few | CASSLSSGPTDTQYF | TGTGCCAGCAGCTTATCATCAGGCCCGACAGATACGCAGTATTTT
NA | TRBJ1-2 | TRBV4-2 | NA | CASSQGGQLYGYTF | TGTGCCAGCAGCCAAGGTGGTCAGCTCTATGGCTACACCTTC
NA | TRBJ2-7 | TRBV7-2 | NA | CASSLGASRSYEQYF | TGTGCCAGCAGCTTAGGCGCTAGCAGGTCCTACGAGCAGTACTTC
TRBD2 | TRBJ2-1 | TRBV4-3 | few | CASSQEGGSSYNEQFF | TGCGCCAGCAGCCAAGAGGGCGGGAGTTCCTACAATGAGCAGTTCTTC
NA | TRBJ1-4 | TRBV7-9 | many | CASEREAGEKLFF | TGTGCCAGCGAAAGGGAAGCGGGTGAAAAACTGTTTTTT
NA | TRBJ2-3 | TRBV7-3 | NA | CASSLSGPSTDTQYF | TGTGCCAGCAGCTTAAGCGGACCTAGCACAGATACGCAGTATTTT
NA | TRBJ1-3 | TRBV18 | NA | CASLGTAYSGNTIYF | TGTGCCAGCCTCGGGACGGCTTACTCTGGAAACACCATATATTTT
NA | TRBJ2-1 | TRBV7-9 | few | CASSLASLLNEQFF | TGTGCCAGCAGCTTAGCCTCCCTCCTCAATGAGCAGTTCTTC
NA | TRBJ2-2 | TRBV10-3 | NA | CAISDRDNSTGELFF | TGTGCCATCAGTGACCGAGATAATAGCACCGGGGAGCTGTTTTTT
NA | TRBJ2-3 | TRBV28 | NA | CASSLISAQYTDTQYF | TGTGCCAGCAGTTTAATCTCCGCACAGTACACAGATACGCAGTATTTT
NA | TRBJ2-7 | TRBV7-3 | NA | CASSPQGSNEQYF | TGTGCCAGCAGCCCACAGGGAAGCAACGAGCAGTACTTC
NA | TRBJ2-5 | TRBV5-1 | few | CASSLERIQETQYF | TGCGCCAGCAGCTTGGAACGGATACAAGAGACCCAGTACTTC
NA | TRBJ1-4 | TRBV27 | few | CASSRPNEKLFF | TGTGCCAGCAGTCGTCCTAATGAAAAACTGTTTTTT
TRBD2 | TRBJ2-7 | TRBV7-6 | NA | CASSQTSGSSYEQYF | TGTGCCAGCAGCCAAACTAGCGGGAGTTCCTACGAGCAGTACTTC
TRBD1 | TRBJ2-7 | TRBV6-6 | NA | CASSGQGLAEQYF | TGTGCCAGCAGCGGACAGGGGTTAGCGGAGCAGTACTTC
NA | TRBJ1-1 | TRBV2 | NA | CASMPDMNTEAFF | TGTGCCAGCATGCCGGACATGAACACTGAAGCTTTCTTT
NA | TRBJ2-1 | TRBV29-1 | NA | CSVPISATNEQFF | TGCAGCGTTCCTATTTCGGCAACGAATGAGCAGTTCTTC
NA | TRBJ1-2 | TRBV28 | few | CASSSGGGPPLYGYTF | TGTGCCAGCAGTTCCGGCGGGGGCCCCCCACTATATGGCTACACCTTC
TRBD1 | TRBJ2-3 | TRBV2 | few | CASRQGVGTDTQYF | TGTGCCAGCAGACAGGGGGTCGGCACAGATACGCAGTATTTT
NA | TRBJ1-5 | TRBV28 | few | CASSGSTAGNQPQHF | TGTGCCAGCAGTGGGTCGACAGCAGGAAATCAGCCCCAGCATTTT
NA | TRBJ2-7 | TRBV10-3 | few | CAISEALPQGGYEQYF | TGTGCCATCAGTGAGGCCTTGCCTCAGGGGGGATACGAGCAGTACTTC
NA | TRBJ1-1 | TRBV5-1 | few | CASSLFAQDTEAFF | TGCGCCAGCAGCTTGTTTGCCCAGGACACTGAAGCTTTCTTT
NA | TRBJ2-7 | TRBV2 | few | CASRRYEQYF | TGTGCCAGCAGGCGGTACGAGCAGTACTTC
TRBD2 | TRBJ2-7 | TRBV18 | NA | CASSPLSGRADEQYF | TGTGCCAGCTCACCACTTAGCGGGAGGGCCGACGAGCAGTACTTC
TRBD1 | TRBJ2-7 | TRBV19 | few | CASSFKPGQGTYEQYF | TGTGCCAGTAGTTTCAAGCCGGGACAGGGGACCTACGAGCAGTACTTC
NA | TRBJ2-3 | TRBV7-9 | few | CASSLDRNTDTQYF | TGTGCCAGCAGCTTAGACAGAAACACAGATACGCAGTATTTT
NA | TRBJ2-3 | TRBV7-2 | few | CASSLLLAGSTDTQYF | TGTGCCAGCAGCTTACTTCTAGCAGGTAGCACAGATACGCAGTATTTT
NA | TRBJ1-4 | TRBV30 | NA | CAWSVCFTSEATNEKLFF | TGTGCCTGGAGTGTTTGCTTCACCAGCGAAGCAACTAATGAAAAACTGTTTTTT
NA | TRBJ1-1 | TRBV6-5 | NA | CASNDASEAFF | TGTGCCAGCAATGACGCAAGTGAAGCTTTCTTT
TRBD1 | TRBJ2-5 | TRBV5-1 | few | CASSSDRQQETQYF | TGCGCCAGCAGCTCGGACAGGCAACAAGAGACCCAGTACTTC
NA | TRBJ2-7 | TRBV7-2 | NA | CASSLTGYEQYF | TGTGCCAGCAGCTTAACAGGATACGAGCAGTACTTC
NA | TRBJ2-1 | TRBV11-2 | few | CASSYRRPVLGVNEQFF | TGTGCCAGCAGTTATAGGCGGCCCGTATTAGGGGTCAATGAGCAGTTCTTC
NA | TRBJ2-5 | TRBV20-1 | few | CSAASGETQYF | TGCAGTGCTGCGTCGGGAGAGACCCAGTACTTC
NA | TRBJ2-7 | TRBV9 | NA | CASSPLGGNEQYF | TGTGCCAGCAGCCCCTTAGGGGGGAACGAGCAGTACTTC
NA | TRBJ2-7 | TRBV5-6 | NA | CASSLSSYEQYF | TGTGCCAGCAGCTTGTCAAGTTACGAGCAGTACTTC
NA | TRBJ2-1 | TRBV6-6 | few | CATERDGYNEQFF | TGTGCCACTGAACGGGACGGATACAATGAGCAGTTCTTC
TRBD1 | TRBJ2-7 | TRBV19 | few | CASSKQGKSYEQYF | TGTGCCAGTAGTAAACAGGGGAAATCCTACGAGCAGTACTTC
NA | TRBJ2-1 | TRBV7-9 | many | CASSLRKVQFF | TGTGCCAGCAGCTTAAGAAAGGTCCAGTTCTTC
TRBD1 | TRBJ2-2 | TRBV7-3 | NA | CASSLMGQGVSGELFF | TGTGCCAGCAGCTTAATGGGACAGGGCGTCTCCGGGGAGCTGTTTTTT